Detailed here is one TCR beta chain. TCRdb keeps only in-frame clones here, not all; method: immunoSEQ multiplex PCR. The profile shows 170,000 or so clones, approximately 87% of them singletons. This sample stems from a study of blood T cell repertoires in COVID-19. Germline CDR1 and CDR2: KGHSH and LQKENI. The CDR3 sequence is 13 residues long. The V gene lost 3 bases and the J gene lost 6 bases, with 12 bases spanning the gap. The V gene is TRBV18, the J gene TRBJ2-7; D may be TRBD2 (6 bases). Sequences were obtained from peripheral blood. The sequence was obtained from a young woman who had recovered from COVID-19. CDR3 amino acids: CASSPGTSSEQYF. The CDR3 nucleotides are TGTGCCAGCTCACCCGGGACTTCCAGCGAGCAGTACTTC.